This T cell receptor (beta chain) comes out of a study of blood T cell repertoires in COVID-19. This clone was detected only a few times. Repertoires were generated with immunoSEQ multiplex PCR, while TCRdb's copy carries only in-frame clones and drops some. The sample lists fewer than 110,000 clones, approximately 80% occurring once. V was clipped by 4 bases and J by 1 base, with 14 bases between them. CDR1 and CDR2 from the germline V gene are MGHDK and SYGVNS. This CDR3 has 17 amino acids. The genes are TRBV25-1 and TRBJ1-6, with D perhaps matching TRBD1 (5 bases). Material: peripheral blood. This TCR was sampled from a man aged 65 to 85 with acute or convalescent COVID-19. DNA of the CDR3: TGTGCCAGCAGTGGCGAACCCAGGGCATCCTATAATTCACCCCTCCACTTT. It yields the protein CASSGEPRASYNSPLHF. The full variable domain, completed using reference TRBV25-1 and TRBJ1-6, is EADIYQTPRYLVIGTGKKITLECSQTMGHDKMYWYQQDPGMELHLIHYSYGVNSTEKGDLSSESTVSRIRTEHFPLTLESARPSHTSQYLCASSGEPRASYNSPLHFGNGTRLTVT.